This TCR beta chain is drawn from a study of spatial heterogeneity in lung cancer. Background on the study: A unique TCR and UMI combination showed up more than ten times in raw reads, on average.

As for time point: sample taken at primary tumor resection. Patients with untreated early-stage non-small cell lung cancer, numbering approximately 70, were the donors. The authors sequenced whole RNA from tumor, nontumor lung or frozen PBMC without sorting. In the library, each TCR cDNA molecule bore its own unique molecular identifier. TCRdb redid the calling of the 5' RACE reads with MiXCR, one entry per CDR3 protein. The repertoire includes 2,500 to 3,000 distinct CDR3 sequences, around 2.9% of them detected once, and 25% sits in the top ten. This clonotype has more than one count but fewer than ten. Germline CDR1 reads SQVTM; CDR2 reads ANQGSEA. Trimming took 7 bases from V and 1 from J; bases not matched to a gene: 6. The CDR3 consists of 13 residues.

This receptor was taken from a male donor with early-stage non-small cell lung cancer. J is TRBJ2-5 and V is TRBV29-1; 7 bases are a match to TRBD1. Sequencing was performed on normal lung tissue next to the tumor, taken at surgery. The CDR3 region has the DNA TGCAGCGCGGAAAGGGACAGCCAAGAGACCCAGTACTTC. It specifies CSAERDSQETQYF.